The 23 T cell receptor beta chains given below trace back to one sample, sequenced in a study of blood T cell repertoires in COVID-19. TCRdb's table, derived via immunoSEQ multiplex PCR, lists solely in-frame clones and lacks some. Of about 200,000 clones listed, about nine tenths are singletons. The sample was peripheral blood. All receptors derive from a man aged 35-49 years with acute or convalescent COVID-19.

V is TRBV5-6 and J is TRBJ1-2; TRBD1 agrees at 8 bases. V shed 4 bases and J 8 bases; nucleotides not matched to a gene: 10. The CDR3 spans 14 residues. Germline V lookup: CDR1 SGHDT, CDR2 YYEEEE. The CDR3 region is CASSLWTGMGGYTF. The CDR3 DNA is TGTGCCAGCAGCCTGTGGACAGGGATGGGCGGCTACACCTTC.

The V call is TRBV27, the J call TRBJ2-7; D possibly corresponds to TRBD1 (6 bases). The CDR3 totals 15 residues. V shed 2 bases and J shed 1 base, with 12 bases lying between them. In germline, CDR1 is MNHEY, CDR2 SMNVEV (reference sequence). In DNA, the CDR3 is TGTGCCAGCAGTTTAGGGAAGGGGGTTTCCTACGAGCAGTACTTC. This translates into CASSLGKGVSYEQYF.

The genes are TRBV6-5 and TRBJ2-7; D is undetermined. Germline-derived CDR1 and CDR2 are MNHEY and SVGAGI. V was trimmed by 0 bases and J by 4 bases, leaving 10 bases between them. This CDR3 is 14 amino acids long. The CDR3 bases are TGTGCCAGCAGTTACTCGAGCTACCAATACGAGCAGTACTTC. It encodes CASSYSSYQYEQYF.

The genes are TRBV11-1 and TRBJ2-5, with D unclear. CDR3 length: 15 amino acids. Trimming left V 2 bases short and J 5 bases short, with 15 bases between. Germline loops: CDR1 SGHAT, CDR2 FQDESV (reference sequence). CDR3 protein: CASSLSDLSSETQYF. The CDR3 nucleotides read TGTGCCAGCAGCTTAAGCGATCTCAGCTCGGAGACCCAGTACTTC.

With regard to this clone: This sample also contains other DNA sequences that code for the same CDR3. The chain carries TRBV11-2 and TRBJ2-3, with 8 bases identical to TRBD2. CDR1 and CDR2 (germline): SGHAT, FQNNGV. CDR3 size: 15 residues. Germline trimming cut 5 bases from V and 0 bases from J; bases unmatched to any gene: 4. DNA of the CDR3: TGTGCCAGCAGCCAATCTAGCGGGAGCACAGATACGCAGTATTTT. It specifies CASSQSSGSTDTQYF.

The chain joins TRBV6-5 to TRBJ2-7; the match to TRBD2 covers 8 bases. Germline CDR1 is MNHEY and CDR2 is SVGAGI. The CDR3 has 13 residues. Trimming took 0 bases from V and 7 from J; bases not matched to a gene: 2. CDR3 nucleotides: TGTGCCAGCAGTTACTCTCAGCGGGGGGAGCAGTACTTC. Translating gives CASSYSQRGEQYF.

The chain combines TRBV3-1 (or the pseudogene TRBV3-2) with TRBJ1-4, with no clear D. Germline CDR1 is LGHDT and CDR2 is YNNKEL (reference sequence). The CDR3 sequence is 14 residues long. Trimming stripped 4 bases from V and 0 bases from J, with 6 bases between. CDR3 nucleotide sequence: TGTGCCAGCAGCCCCCCGGCAACTAATGAAAAACTGTTTTTT. Amino acids: CASSPPATNEKLFF.

The chain couples TRBV15 to TRBJ2-5, with a tentative D call TRBD1 (5 bases). V dropped 0 bases and J dropped 4 bases, with 12 bases sitting between them. The CDR3 totals 15 residues. CDR1 LNHNV and CDR2 YYDKDF come from the germline V gene (reference sequence). The CDR3 loop is CATSRDGTGSETQYF. CDR3 DNA: TGTGCCACCAGCAGAGATGGTACAGGCTCAGAGACCCAGTACTTC. The variable domain in full, with the rest retrieved from reference TRBV15 and TRBJ2-5, is DAMVIQNPRYQVTQFGKPVTLSCSQTLNHNVMYWYQQKSSQAPKLLFHYYDKDFNNEADTPDNFQSRRPNTSFCFLDIRSPGLGDTAMYLCATSRDGTGSETQYFGPGTRLLVL.

The sample holds a few counts of this clone. The rearrangement links TRBV7-9 to TRBJ1-4; D gene uncertain. Germline-derived CDR1 and CDR2 are SEHNR and FQNEAQ (reference sequence). This CDR3 contains 13 residues. The V end was cut by 2 bases, the J end by 13 bases, with 14 bases between. In DNA, the CDR3 is TGTGCCAGCAGCTTACCATACGGCGGTGGACTGTTTTTT. This encodes CASSLPYGGGLFF.

This clone was observed a single time. This chain joins TRBV6-5 and TRBJ1-6, with 8 bases fitting TRBD1. CDR1 is MNHEY, CDR2 SVGAGI, per germline. The CDR3 has 15 residues. With 7 bases clipped from V and 3 bases from J, the junction kept 5 bases outside the gene matches. CDR3 sequence: CASNPGQGYNSPLHF. The CDR3 region has the DNA TGTGCCAGCAACCCCGGACAGGGCTATAATTCACCCCTCCACTTT.

This CDR3 reads CAWNRGQFATNEKLFF. In DNA, the CDR3 is TGTGCCTGGAATAGGGGACAGTTTGCAACTAATGAAAAACTGTTTTTT. The chain combines TRBV30 with TRBJ1-4; 7 bases align to TRBD1. V lost 4 bases to trimming and J lost 0 bases; unmatched junction nucleotides: 8. This CDR3 has 16 amino acids. Germline CDR1 and CDR2: GTSNPN and SVGIG (reference sequence).

This clone was recorded only once. This chain joins TRBV30 and TRBJ1-3; TRBD1 might be the D (6 bases). V lost 0 bases to trimming and J lost 1 base, with 13 bases between them. Germline-derived CDR1 and CDR2 are GTSNPN and SVGIG (reference sequence). This CDR3 contains 16 residues. The CDR3 reads CAWSVRGAGSGNTIYF. As DNA, the CDR3 is TGTGCCTGGAGTGTACGGGGGGCAGGGTCTGGAAACACCATATATTTT.

V gene TRBV2 combines with J gene TRBJ1-6, with 10 bases matching TRBD1. The CDR3 spans 15 residues. CDR1 and CDR2 from the germline V gene are SNHLY and FYNNEI. J was trimmed by 0 bases and V by 8 bases; bases with no gene match: 1. CDR3 loop: CASGTGASYNSPLHF. The CDR3 nucleotides are TGTGCCAGCGGGACAGGGGCCTCCTATAATTCACCCCTCCACTTT.

The chain employs TRBV11-3 and TRBJ2-3; 10 bases map to TRBD2. Germline trimming cut 5 bases from V and 0 bases from J; bases unmatched to any gene: 5. Germline V CDR1 and CDR2: SGHNT, YENEEA. The CDR3 runs 16 residues. CDR3: CASSAGLAISTDTQYF. DNA for the CDR3: TGTGCCAGCAGCGCGGGACTAGCGATAAGCACAGATACGCAGTATTTT. The full variable domain, in which reference TRBV11-3 and TRBJ2-3 provide the parts outside the CDR3, is EAGVVQSPRYKIIEKKQPVAFWCNPISGHNTLYWYLQNLGQGPELLIRYENEEAVDDSQLPKDRFSAERLKGVDSTLKIQPAELGDSAVYLCASSAGLAISTDTQYFGPGTRLTVL.

This clone appeared once. The CDR3 DNA reads TGCGCCAGCAGCCCAGGACTAGCGGGAGTCCAAGAGACCCAGTACTTC. This sequence encodes CASSPGLAGVQETQYF. V usage is TRBV5-1 and J usage is TRBJ2-5, with 13 bases matching TRBD2. The CDR3 is 16 amino acids. Germline V lookup: CDR1 SGHRS, CDR2 YFSETQ. The V and J ends lost 4 bases and 1 base, in that order; junction bases with no gene match: 4.

The chain carries TRBV4-1 and TRBJ1-4, with 7 nucleotides matching TRBD1. With 1 base clipped from V and 8 bases from J, the junction kept 7 bases outside the gene matches. Germline assignment: CDR1 MGHRA and CDR2 YSYEKL. The CDR3 sequence is 15 residues long. The CDR3 nucleotides read TGCGCCAGCAGCCAAGGTTTGGGACAGCTGGAAAAACTGTTTTTT. The encoded protein is CASSQGLGQLEKLFF.

This chain uses TRBV28 with TRBJ2-1, with 12 bases lining up with TRBD2. The CDR3 has 20 residues. CDR1 and CDR2 from the germline V gene are MDHEN and SYDVKM. V was clipped by 3 bases and J by 8 bases; unmatched bases: 20. In DNA form, the CDR3 reads TGTGCCAGCAGTTTCCCTCCTGGACTAGCGGGGAGGCCCCACATCGATGAGCAGTTCTTC. Residues: CASSFPPGLAGRPHIDEQFF.

This clone showed up just a few times. V and J are TRBV6-2 or TRBV6-3 and TRBJ1-1, with 9 bases lining up with TRBD1. Germline lookup yields CDR1 MNHEY and CDR2 SVGEGT. Trimming at V came to 2 bases and at J to 3 bases, leaving 4 bases not matched to a gene. The CDR3 loop spans 15 amino acids. The DNA of the CDR3 is TGTGCCAGCAGTTACCCCGGGACAGGGCACACTGAAGCTTTCTTT. Amino acids: CASSYPGTGHTEAFF.

The chain has TRBV2 and TRBJ2-5; 8 positions match TRBD1. The junction had 9 bases not matched to a gene; V was cut back by 7 bases and J by 2 bases. The CDR3 loop spans 15 amino acids. Germline assignment: CDR1 SNHLY and CDR2 FYNNEI. The CDR3 spells CASIPRDRLQETQYF. For the CDR3, the DNA is TGTGCCAGCATTCCGAGGGACAGGCTGCAAGAGACCCAGTACTTC.

The rearrangement links TRBV24-1 to TRBJ1-1, with 11 bases aligning to TRBD1. The germline V gene encodes CDR1 KGHDR and CDR2 SFDVKD. This CDR3 is built from 15 residues. The V segment lost 4 bases and the J segment 5 bases; nucleotides outside the gene matches: 5. CDR3 sequence: CATSELDRGRTEAFF. The CDR3, as DNA: TGTGCCACCAGTGAATTGGACAGGGGGCGAACTGAAGCTTTCTTT.

The V and J genes are TRBV18 and TRBJ1-2, with TRBD1 matching 10 bases. The germline CDR1 and CDR2 sequences are KGHSH and LQKENI. This CDR3 has 13 amino acids. V lost 5 bases and J lost 6; bases outside the gene matches: 3. The CDR3 coding sequence is TGTGCCAGCTCAAAGACAGGGGGCGATGGCTACACCTTC. Its protein product is CASSKTGGDGYTF.

This clone was observed once. One junction end does not reproduce the germline sequence, and a read error may be involved. The V gene is TRBV7-7, the J gene TRBJ2-1, with a tentative D call TRBD2 (5 bases). Germline values: CDR1 SSHAT, CDR2 FNYEAQ (reference sequence). CDR3 length equals 15 residues. Here the CDR3 reads CASSPSPGSYNEQFF. The CDR3 DNA sequence: TGTGCTAGCAGCCCCTCCCCTGGGAGTTACAATGAGCAGTTCTTC. The full variable domain, its missing parts supplied by reference TRBV7-7 and TRBJ2-1, is GAGVSQSPRYKVTKRGQDVTLRCDPISSHATLYWYQQALGQGPEFLTYFNYEAQPDKSGLPSDRFSAERPEGSISTLTIQRTEQRDSAMYRCASSPSPGSYNEQFFGPGTRLTVL.

CDR3 in DNA: TGTGCCAGCGTCGCCGGGTTGGGCGAGCAGTACTTC. Translation gives CASVAGLGEQYF. The rearrangement links TRBV12-3 or TRBV12-4 to TRBJ2-7; unclear D gene. The CDR3 runs 12 residues. Trimming shortened V by 8 bases and J by 6 bases, and 14 bases separated the two germline ends.